A single sample is the source of the 21 T cell receptor beta chains below, sequenced in a study of shared clonotypes between healthy human individuals. Some clones are missing from TCRdb's copy, which holds only in-frame ones; the method was immunoSEQ multiplex PCR. This table has millions of clones, 85% to 95% appearing once. Sequencing input: naive CD4+ T cells sorted from blood. The subset denotes: CD45RA+ positively selected. Every receptor here comes from a man between 18 and 29 years old in good health.

The J gene is TRBJ2-7, the V gene TRBV5-1; D ambiguous. This CDR3 contains 16 residues. V was cut by 0 bases and J by 7 bases, with 20 bases left in between. Germline assignment: CDR1 SGHRS and CDR2 YFSETQ. The CDR3 sequence is CASSLASQVYQEEQYF. In DNA form, the CDR3 reads TGCGCCAGCAGCTTGGCCAGTCAGGTCTATCAGGAGGAGCAGTACTTC. Using reference TRBV5-1 and TRBJ2-7 for the parts outside the CDR3, the full variable domain is KAGVTQTPRYLIKTRGQQVTLSCSPISGHRSVSWYQQTPGQGLQFLFEYFSETQRNKGNFPGRFSGRQFSNSRSEMNVSTLELGDSALYLCASSLASQVYQEEQYFGPGTRLTVT.

This chain connects TRBV19 to TRBJ2-3, with D unclear. This CDR3 comprises 13 residues. CDR1 and CDR2 (germline): LNHDA, SQIVND (reference sequence). Trimming took off 1 base at V and 5 bases at J, with 7 bases between the two ends. The CDR3 nucleotides read TGTGCCAGTAGTATAGCGGTTGGAGATACGCAGTATTTT. Translating it yields CASSIAVGDTQYF.

In regard to this clone: Within the sample, other DNA sequences also encode this same CDR3. This sequence joins TRBV5-4 and TRBJ2-7; TRBD1 might be the D (6 bases). The germline gives CDR1 SGHNT, CDR2 YYREEE (reference sequence). Trimming took 0 bases from V and 6 from J, leaving 7 bases between them. This CDR3 has 12 amino acids. The DNA of the CDR3 is TGTGCCAGCAGCTTGGACAGGGTCGAGCAGTACTTC. It yields the protein CASSLDRVEQYF.

DNA of the CDR3: TGTGCCAGCAGCCATGGACAGGTTAACACCGGGGAGCTGTTTTTT. This translates into CASSHGQVNTGELFF. This rearrangement joins TRBV27 to TRBJ2-2, with 7 nucleotides matching TRBD1. The trim removed 6 bases at V and 2 bases at J, leaving 6 bases unmatched. The CDR3 sequence is 15 residues long. Germline-derived CDR1 and CDR2 are MNHEY and SMNVEV (reference sequence).

The chain links TRBV2 to TRBJ2-2; possibly TRBD2 for D (7 bases). Trimming took 8 bases from V and 1 from J, leaving 11 bases between them. CDR1 and CDR2 (germline): SNHLY, FYNNEI. The CDR3 contains 14 residues. CDR3 in DNA: TGTGCCAGCGGCGGGGGCCTGAACACCGGGGAGCTGTTTTTT. Residues: CASGGGLNTGELFF.

The chain couples TRBV18 to TRBJ1-5; D gene ambiguous. V shed 3 bases and J shed 6 bases, with 15 bases lying between them. The germline V gene has CDR1 KGHSH and CDR2 LQKENI. The CDR3 loop spans 15 amino acids. This CDR3 reads CASSPRGPSGQPQHF. DNA of the CDR3: TGTGCCAGCTCACCCCGAGGACCTAGCGGTCAGCCCCAGCATTTT.

V gene TRBV2 combines with J gene TRBJ2-7; unclear D gene. In germline, CDR1 is SNHLY, CDR2 FYNNEI. V lost 7 bases, J lost 6 bases, and 13 bases lay in between. The CDR3 length is 12 residues. The CDR3 coding sequence is TGTGCCAGCAAAGGAGAAGGGCCCGAGCAGTACTTC. This translates into CASKGEGPEQYF.

CDR3 DNA sequence: TGTGCCAGCAGCCAAGGGAGGCTAGCGGGAGGCTACGAGCAGTACTTC. The encoded protein is CASSQGRLAGGYEQYF. The chain uses TRBV4-2 and TRBJ2-7; TRBD2 aligns across 11 bases. CDR3 length: 16 amino acids. V lost 1 base and J lost 3; bases outside the gene matches: 5. Germline V gives CDR1 LGHNA, CDR2 YNFKEQ.

This clone was seen a single time. The gene calls are TRBV14 and TRBJ2-3; 12 nucleotides align to TRBD2. Per the germline V gene, CDR1 is SGHDN and CDR2 is FVKESK. V shed 3 bases, J shed 1 base, and the junction held 11 bases outside the gene matches. This CDR3 contains 19 residues. In DNA form, the CDR3 reads TGTGCCAGCAGCCACACTAGCGGGGGGCCCAAATTGCGCACAGATACGCAGTATTTT. Translating it yields CASSHTSGGPKLRTDTQYF.

J is TRBJ2-5 and V is TRBV11-1; D perhaps matches TRBD2 (6 bases). Germline lookup yields CDR1 SGHAT and CDR2 FQDESV (reference sequence). V lost 5 bases to trimming and J lost 4 bases, with 11 bases between them. The CDR3 is 13 amino acids. The CDR3 DNA reads as TGTGCCAGCAGCCGCGGGGCCGGAGAGACCCAGTACTTC. Residues: CASSRGAGETQYF. Together with reference TRBV11-1 and TRBJ2-5, the CDR3 gives the full variable domain: EAEVAQSPRYKITEKSQAVAFWCDPISGHATLYWYRQILGQGPELLVQFQDESVVDDSQLPKDRFSAERLKGVDSTLKIQPAELGDSAMYLCASSRGAGETQYFGPGTRLLVL.

This clone is a singleton in its sample. Within the sample, other DNA sequences also encode this same CDR3. V and J are TRBV6-6 and TRBJ1-3; possibly TRBD1 for D (6 bases). CDR3 size: 13 residues. Deletions cut 7 bases from V and 1 base from J, with 8 bases between. Germline V gene sequence: CDR1 MNHNY, CDR2 SVGAGI (reference sequence). The CDR3 DNA reads TGTGCCAGCATCACAGGGTCTGGAAACACCATATATTTT. Translated: CASITGSGNTIYF.

This clone came up a few times. The chain carries TRBV30 and TRBJ2-3, with D tentatively TRBD1 or TRBD2 (6 bases each). Looked up from germline, CDR1 is GTSNPN and CDR2 is SVGIG (reference sequence). The V end was cut by 0 bases, the J end by 8 bases, with 12 bases between. There are 13 residues in the CDR3. This CDR3 reads CAWSVEQGLTQYF. Here the CDR3 DNA reads TGTGCCTGGAGTGTGGAACAGGGACTTACGCAGTATTTT.

Points on this clone: This CDR3 is also generated by other DNA sequences in the sample. The CDR3 DNA follows: TGTGCCAGCAGCTTCCAGGGAAGCACCGGGGAGCTGTTTTTT. Amino acid sequence: CASSFQGSTGELFF. The chain links TRBV5-4 to TRBJ2-2, with D maybe TRBD1 (5 bases). CDR1 is SGHNT, CDR2 YYREEE, per germline (reference sequence). CDR3 length equals 14 residues. V lost 2 bases and J lost 4, with 9 bases in between.

The V call is TRBV9, the J call TRBJ2-7, with D possibly being TRBD2 (5 bases). V lost 1 base and J 0 bases, leaving 8 bases between the germline ends. Germline CDR1 and CDR2: SGDLS and YYNGEE. The CDR3 is 14 residues long. CDR3 DNA sequence: TGTGCCAGCAGCGTATTAGGGAGCTCCTACGAGCAGTACTTC. Protein: CASSVLGSSYEQYF.

This clone appeared once. Other DNA sequences in this sample translate to the same CDR3. The chain links TRBV7-6 to TRBJ1-5; D is unresolved. The CDR3 has 13 amino acids. V dropped 0 bases and J dropped 5 bases, with 5 bases sitting between them. In germline, CDR1 is SGHVS, CDR2 FNYEAQ. As DNA, the CDR3 is TGTGCCAGCAGCTTAGCACGAGATCAGCCCCAGCATTTT. Amino acid sequence: CASSLARDQPQHF.

J is TRBJ1-1 and V is TRBV9, with D possibly matching TRBD1 (6 bases). This CDR3 region has 13 residues. Trimming removed 5 bases from V and 3 bases from J, with 11 bases in between. The germline V gene has CDR1 SGDLS and CDR2 YYNGEE. The CDR3 nucleotides are TGTGCCAGCAGTAGGGGGAGCTACACTGAAGCTTTCTTT. This sequence encodes CASSRGSYTEAFF. The full variable domain, completed using reference TRBV9 and TRBJ1-1, is DSGVTQTPKHLITATGQRVTLRCSPRSGDLSVYWYQQSLDQGLQFLIQYYNGEERAKGNILERFSAQQFPDLHSELNLSSLELGDSALYFCASSRGSYTEAFFGQGTRLTVV.

The CDR3 DNA reads as TGCAGCGTTGAGAGTAACAGTGGCACTGAAGCTTTCTTT. Translated: CSVESNSGTEAFF. The chain employs TRBV29-1 and TRBJ1-1; D is uncertain. Germline loops: CDR1 SQVTM, CDR2 ANQGSEA. The CDR3 runs 13 residues. With 3 bases removed from V and 4 bases from J, the gap between germline ends came to 12 bases.

V and J are TRBV28 and TRBJ1-1; 7 positions agree with TRBD1. This CDR3 spans 15 amino acids. V was pared by 8 bases and J by 2 bases, with 11 bases of the junction left unmatched. The germline CDR1 and CDR2 sequences are MDHEN and SYDVKM. The CDR3 DNA follows: TGTGCCAGCCCGGCCAGGGGGGCGCAAAACACTGAAGCTTTCTTT. The encoded protein is CASPARGAQNTEAFF. Full variable domain (rest looked up from reference TRBV28 and TRBJ1-1): DVKVTQSSRYLVKRTGEKVFLECVQDMDHENMFWYRQDPGLGLRLIYFSYDVKMKEKGDIPEGYSVSREKKERFSLILESASTNQTSMYLCASPARGAQNTEAFFGQGTRLTVV.

The chain uses TRBV28 and TRBJ2-3, with D unresolved. Looked up from germline, CDR1 is MDHEN and CDR2 is SYDVKM. V shed 3 bases and J shed 0 bases, with 10 bases lying between them. CDR3 length equals 15 residues. CDR3 nucleotides: TGTGCCAGCAGTTTGCATGCCCCCAGCACAGATACGCAGTATTTT. Protein sequence: CASSLHAPSTDTQYF.

The gene calls are TRBV30 and TRBJ1-6; 7 bases agree with TRBD1. V shed 2 bases and J 7 bases; nucleotides not matched to a gene: 5. Germline CDR1 is GTSNPN and CDR2 is SVGIG (reference sequence). The CDR3 sequence is 14 residues long. The CDR3 protein is CAWSLDRWNSPLHF. In DNA form, the CDR3 reads TGTGCCTGGAGTCTGGACAGGTGGAATTCACCCCTCCACTTT.

This clone has a single count. The chain uses TRBV29-1 and TRBJ2-3; TRBD2 matches 14 bases. Germline CDR1 reads SQVTM; CDR2 reads ANQGSEA. CDR3 length equals 18 residues. V was pared by 0 bases and J by 0 bases, with 5 bases of the junction left unmatched. As DNA, the CDR3 is TGCAGCGTTGAAGATCCGGGACTAGCGGGAGTGAGCACAGATACGCAGTATTTT. Translation gives CSVEDPGLAGVSTDTQYF.